The clone carrying this T cell receptor (beta chain) has only a few counts. The antigen remains unidentified. Trimming took off 0 bases at V and 2 bases at J, with 20 bases between the two ends. The CDR3 consists of 19 residues. CDR1 MNHEY and CDR2 SVGEGT come from the germline V gene. The sample originates from a study of T cell responses to AZD1222 COVID-19 vaccine. TCRdb's table, derived via immunoSEQ multiplex PCR, lists solely in-frame clones and lacks some. This sample yields over 65,000 clones, of which almost 80% are seen a single time; around 21% belongs to the top ten. Whole-study results and caveats: Females outnumbered males among donors, who were mostly white British; clonal diversity was possibly underestimated.

The chain has TRBV6-2 or TRBV6-3 and TRBJ2-1; perhaps TRBD1 as D (6 bases). This sequence was found in an adult in good health. The sequencing used peripheral blood, collected on day 0 of AZD1222 vaccination. Here the CDR3 reads CASSYSRDTSTAAYNEQFF. The CDR3 nucleotides are TGTGCCAGCAGTTACTCGAGGGACACATCCACGGCAGCCTACAATGAGCAGTTCTTC.